The subject of this entry is one TCR beta chain. Its antigen is as yet unknown. The data derive from a study of OX40 agonist ivuxolimab in advanced cancers. Study-level background: Each dose-escalation patient presented with hepatocellular carcinoma, melanoma, renal cell or head and neck cancer.

The V and J ends lost 2 bases and 7 bases, in that order; junction bases with no gene match: 7. Germline loops: CDR1 MDHEN, CDR2 SYDVKM. This CDR3 region has 15 residues. Study-wide findings and caveats: On average, CD8+ T cells had more expanded clones than CD4+. Part of the nonresponder group also had normalized T-cell clonal expansion that was low.

Sequenced by immunoSEQ multiplex PCR; TCRdb stores in-frame clones only, minus some. The sample shows just over 90,000 clones, roughly 90% of them seen only once. The receptor was derived from an adult with an advanced solid tumor such as melanoma, head and neck, liver or kidney cancer. Sequences were derived from CD4+ or CD8+ T cells sorted from blood, sampled in a trial of the OX40 agonist ivuxolimab. The rearrangement links TRBV28 to TRBJ1-4, with 7 bases that match TRBD1. This CDR3 is CASSLGTGVGEKLFF. The CDR3 DNA reads as TGTGCCAGCAGTTTAGGTACAGGGGTGGGTGAAAAACTGTTTTTT.